This TCR beta chain was found in a study of T cells in Graves' hyperthyroidism and ophthalmopathy. Germline V gives CDR1 SEHNR, CDR2 FQNEAQ (reference sequence). Trimming took off 2 bases at V and 5 bases at J, with 21 bases between the two ends. This CDR3 spans 18 amino acids. Recently diagnosed hyperthyroidism of less than 2 months' duration affected patients aged 18 to 65. Patients were excluded because of uncontrolled infection, other autoimmune disease, pregnancy or lactation. Used for diagnoses were clinical symptoms, serum thyroxine and TRAb, thyroid ultrasound and orbital computed tomography. Overall study results and limits: In the blood, most expanded thyroid clonotypes above 0.001 appeared as well.

This clonotype was picked up a small number of times. Its target is not known. The TCR beta CDR3 regions underwent amplification using RNA transcripts as the source. Initially, a first-round RT-PCR of the TCR CDR3 employed the HTBI primer set. MiXCR was run by TCRdb on the multiplex PCR reads, yielding one entry per CDR3 protein. Altogether 250,000 to 350,000 distinct CDR3 sequences are present, roughly 15% being singletons, with the ten largest covering around 34%. The material sequenced was blood. The origin of this receptor is a young man with Graves' hyperthyroidism. The rearrangement joins TRBV7-9 to TRBJ1-4; D may be TRBD1 (6 bases). In nucleotides, the CDR3 is TGTGCCAGCAGCTTATCCACTTCAACAGGGAGGAAGAATGAAAAACTGTTTTTT. Translation gives CASSLSTSTGRKNEKLFF.